This entry lists 20 T cell receptor beta chains sequenced from one sample in a study of T-cell reconstitution after alpha-beta-depleted transplantation in children. TCRbeta library preparation incorporated unique molecular identifiers. TCRdb recomputed calls from the PCR reads with MiXCR, one row per CDR3 protein. The profile shows about 460,000 distinct CDR3 sequences, about 11% of them singletons. The specimen comprised PBMCs, sampled before TCRalphabeta/CD19-depleted stem cell transplant. Receptors originate from a child under 10 years old with inherited bone marrow failure, due to receive a stem cell transplant.

Of note for this clonotype: A much bigger clone sits one base away, suggesting this may be a read error. In DNA, the CDR3 is TGTGTCAGCAGCCCCGCACTACTAGCGGTGTATGAGCAGTTCTTC. It is translated as CVSSPALLAVYEQFF. The genes are TRBV6-1 and TRBJ2-1; 8 bases match TRBD2. The CDR3 extends over 15 amino acids. Germline V CDR1 and CDR2: MNHNS, SASEGT.

This clonotype came up a few times. The rearrangement links TRBV12-3 or TRBV12-4 to TRBJ2-7; no definite D call. The V end lost 4 bases, the J end lost 2 bases, and 18 bases lay between the germline ends. This CDR3 comprises 16 residues. The CDR3 reads CASSSPVNQRPYEQYF. As DNA, the CDR3 is TGTGCCAGCAGTTCCCCCGTGAACCAGAGACCCTACGAGCAGTACTTC.

V is TRBV20-1 and J is TRBJ1-6; D gene unclear. CDR1 is DFQATT and CDR2 is SNEGSKA in the germline V gene (reference sequence). The CDR3 length is 15 residues. The V gene lost 4 bases and the J gene lost 3 bases, with 13 bases spanning the gap. The CDR3: CSAKFNPLYNSPLHF. CDR3 coding DNA: TGCAGTGCTAAGTTCAATCCTCTCTATAATTCACCCCTCCACTTT.

As to this clonotype: Since a much larger clone is just one base distant, this may be a read error. The CDR3 region is CASSQIAGPAYEQYF. For the CDR3, the DNA is TGCGCCAGCAGCCAGATAGCGGGACCAGCTTACGAGCAGTACTTC. This sequence joins TRBV4-1 and TRBJ2-7; TRBD2 agrees at 8 bases. The CDR3 totals 15 residues. V was clipped by 3 bases and J by 4 bases; unmatched bases: 8. Germline assignment: CDR1 MGHRA and CDR2 YSYEKL.

The chain couples TRBV7-8 to TRBJ1-1; no clear D. CDR3 size: 16 residues. Germline CDR1 is SGHVS and CDR2 is FQNEAQ. Deletions cut 3 bases from V and 0 bases from J, with 14 bases between. CDR3 coding DNA: TGTGCCAGCAGCTTCCGAACAGCCCGAATGAACACTGAAGCTTTCTTT. This gives the protein CASSFRTARMNTEAFF.

This clonotype was counted at least ten times. The rearrangement uses TRBV5-6 and TRBJ2-3; the match to TRBD1 covers 7 bases. V lost 0 bases and J lost 3; bases outside the gene matches: 4. The CDR3 sequence is 15 residues long. CDR1 and CDR2 (germline): SGHDT, YYEEEE. CDR3: CASSLGTGETDTQYF. For the CDR3, the DNA is TGTGCCAGCAGCTTGGGTACAGGGGAAACAGATACGCAGTATTTT.

In its sample, this clonotype was seen many times. The rearrangement joins TRBV5-1 to TRBJ2-5; 7 bases are shared with TRBD2. Losses at the gene ends were 5 bases for V and 5 bases for J; bases not matched to a gene: 9. There are 14 residues in the CDR3. In germline, CDR1 is SGHRS, CDR2 YFSETQ. The CDR3 region is CASREAGERETQYF. The CDR3 bases are TGCGCCAGCAGAGAGGCGGGGGAGCGGGAGACCCAGTACTTC.

This chain links TRBV12-3 or TRBV12-4 with TRBJ1-4; 11 bases fit TRBD1. This CDR3 is 15 amino acids long. The V gene end was trimmed by 6 bases and the J gene end by 6 bases; junction bases not matched to a gene: 6. The chain's CDR3 is CASSHRGQGDEKLFF. In DNA form, the CDR3 reads TGTGCCAGCAGCCACCGGGGACAGGGGGATGAAAAACTGTTTTTT.

This clonotype was seen many times. V gene TRBV4-2 combines with J gene TRBJ2-6, with D unresolved. V dropped 4 bases and J dropped 3 bases, with 16 bases sitting between them. The length of the CDR3 is 17 residues. Germline loops: CDR1 LGHNA, CDR2 YNFKEQ. Here the CDR3 reads CASSPIPSGVGANVLTF. In DNA form, the CDR3 reads TGTGCCAGCAGCCCTATCCCCTCGGGCGTTGGGGCCAACGTCCTGACTTTC.

The sample holds many counts of this clonotype. This chain links TRBV4-2 with TRBJ2-7; 7 positions match TRBD1. CDR1 LGHNA and CDR2 YNFKEQ come from the germline V gene. CDR3 size: 15 residues. With V trimmed by 4 bases and J by 2 bases, 8 bases remained unmatched. The CDR3 DNA reads TGTGCCAGCAGCCCCGGCCAGGGGGTCGCCTACGAGCAGTACTTC. Its protein is CASSPGQGVAYEQYF.

Ten or more counts support this clonotype. V gene TRBV5-1 combines with J gene TRBJ1-1; D is unclear. CDR1 is SGHRS, CDR2 YFSETQ, per germline. This CDR3 comprises 13 residues. V was pared by 3 bases and J by 1 base, with 7 bases between. CDR3 sequence reads: CASSWTENTEAFF. CDR3 in DNA: TGCGCCAGCAGCTGGACGGAGAACACTGAAGCTTTCTTT. The complete variable domain, with remaining parts taken from reference TRBV5-1 and TRBJ1-1, reads KAGVTQTPRYLIKTRGQQVTLSCSPISGHRSVSWYQQTPGQGLQFLFEYFSETQRNKGNFPGRFSGRQFSNSRSEMNVSTLELGDSALYLCASSWTENTEAFFGQGTRLTVV.

There are many counts of this clonotype. This chain joins TRBV25-1 and TRBJ2-1; 7 bases are a match to TRBD2. The CDR3 covers 12 residues. The germline gives CDR1 MGHDK, CDR2 SYGVNS. The junction had 5 bases not matched to a gene; V was cut back by 7 bases and J by 8 bases. The CDR3 DNA reads as TGTGCCAGCACCTGGGGGGGGGATGAGCAGTTCTTC. Translated, it gives CASTWGGDEQFF.

This clonotype was seen many times. The CDR3 region is CASSPRDSRIEAQFF. In nucleotides, the CDR3 is TGCGCCAGCAGCCCCCGAGACAGCCGGATTGAGGCGCAGTTCTTC. The rearrangement joins TRBV5-1 to TRBJ2-1; D may be TRBD1 (5 bases). Trimming took off 4 bases at V and 12 bases at J, with 23 bases between the two ends. Germline V CDR1 and CDR2: SGHRS, YFSETQ. There are 15 residues in the CDR3.

This clonotype was detected only a few times. The chain carries TRBV10-3 and TRBJ2-3; 8 bases are a match to TRBD2. The V gene's germline CDR1 is ENHRY and CDR2 SYGVKD. Trimming at V came to 6 bases and at J to 6 bases, leaving 8 bases not matched to a gene. The CDR3 runs to 14 residues. The CDR3 loop reads CAIRTGTSPDTQYF. CDR3 DNA: TGTGCCATCAGGACCGGGACTAGTCCCGATACGCAGTATTTT.

This clonotype was found a few times. This chain joins TRBV12-3 or TRBV12-4 and TRBJ2-7; TRBD2 aligns across 16 bases. V shed 2 bases, J shed 3 bases, and the junction held 4 bases outside the gene matches. There are 17 residues in the CDR3. The CDR3, as DNA: TGTGCCAGCAGTTTAAGGGGACTAGCGGGAGGGATCTACGAGCAGTACTTC. Its protein product is CASSLRGLAGGIYEQYF.

This clonotype was observed many times. V and J are TRBV5-1 and TRBJ2-5; 11 bases map to TRBD2. CDR3 length: 16 amino acids. Germline lookup yields CDR1 SGHRS and CDR2 YFSETQ. V shed 0 bases, J shed 4 bases, and the junction held 5 bases outside the gene matches. The CDR3 region is CASSLAVGLAGETQYF. CDR3 sequence (DNA): TGCGCCAGCAGCTTGGCCGTCGGACTAGCGGGAGAGACCCAGTACTTC.

This clonotype was picked up many times. The chain is built from TRBV12-3 or TRBV12-4 and TRBJ2-6; D possibly uses TRBD1 or TRBD2 (6 bases each). Trimming took 3 bases from V and 2 from J, leaving 17 bases between them. This CDR3 comprises 18 residues. In DNA form, the CDR3 reads TGTGCCAGCAGTTTCGTGGGCAGGGGAGGAGCTGGGGCCAACGTCCTGACTTTC. Amino acid sequence: CASSFVGRGGAGANVLTF.

In its sample, this clonotype was seen many times. The chain is built from TRBV7-6 and TRBJ1-1; TRBD1 is a possible D gene (5 bases). Trimming stripped 4 bases from V and 3 bases from J, with 18 bases between. This CDR3 comprises 16 residues. The germline gives CDR1 SGHVS, CDR2 FNYEAQ. CDR3 protein: CASSSFGGRPHTEAFF. The CDR3 nucleotides are TGTGCCAGCAGCTCTTTTGGGGGTAGACCACACACTGAAGCTTTCTTT.

This clonotype occurred many times. The gene calls are TRBV28 and TRBJ2-2, with D perhaps matching TRBD2 (5 bases). Germline V gene lookup returns CDR1 MDHEN and CDR2 SYDVKM. V lost 6 bases and J 2 bases, leaving 13 bases between the germline ends. The CDR3 contains 15 residues. DNA of the CDR3: TGTGCCAGCAGGGGCCCCGGGGTCAACACCGGGGAGCTGTTTTTT. Its translation is CASRGPGVNTGELFF.

The chain employs TRBV7-2 and TRBJ2-2; TRBD2 agrees at 9 bases. The germline V gene encodes CDR1 SGHTA and CDR2 FQGNSA. V lost 8 bases and J lost 0; bases outside the gene matches: 10. The CDR3 has 17 amino acids. CDR3 coding DNA: TGTGCCAGCTCCAAACTAGCGGGCCTTCCGAACACCGGGGAGCTGTTTTTT. It specifies CASSKLAGLPNTGELFF.